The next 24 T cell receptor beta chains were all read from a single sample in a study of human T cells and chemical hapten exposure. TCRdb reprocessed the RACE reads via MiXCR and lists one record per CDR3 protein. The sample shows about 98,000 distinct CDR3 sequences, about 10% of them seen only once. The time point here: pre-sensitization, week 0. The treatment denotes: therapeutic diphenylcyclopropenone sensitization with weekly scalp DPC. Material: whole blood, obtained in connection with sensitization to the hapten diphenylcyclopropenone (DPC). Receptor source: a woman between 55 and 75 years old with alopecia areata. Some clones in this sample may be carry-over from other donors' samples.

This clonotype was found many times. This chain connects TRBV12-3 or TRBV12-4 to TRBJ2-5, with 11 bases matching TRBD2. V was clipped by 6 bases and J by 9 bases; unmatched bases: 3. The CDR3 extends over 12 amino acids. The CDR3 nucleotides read TGTGCCAGCAGCGATAGCGGGGGGGCCCAGTACTTC. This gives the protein CASSDSGGAQYF.

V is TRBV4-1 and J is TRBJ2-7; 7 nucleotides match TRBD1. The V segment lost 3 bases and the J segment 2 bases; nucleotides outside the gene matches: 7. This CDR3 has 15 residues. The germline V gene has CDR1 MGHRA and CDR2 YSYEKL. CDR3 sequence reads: CASSQSDRPPYEQYF. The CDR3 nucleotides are TGCGCCAGCAGCCAGTCGGACAGGCCCCCCTACGAGCAGTACTTC.

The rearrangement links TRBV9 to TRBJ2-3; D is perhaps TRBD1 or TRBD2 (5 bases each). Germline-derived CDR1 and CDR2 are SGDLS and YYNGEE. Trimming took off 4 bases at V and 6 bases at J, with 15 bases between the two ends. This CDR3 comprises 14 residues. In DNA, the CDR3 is TGTGCCAGCAGCCGGGACCCCTCGGGTGATACGCAGTATTTT. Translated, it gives CASSRDPSGDTQYF. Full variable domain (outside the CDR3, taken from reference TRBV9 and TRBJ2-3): DSGVTQTPKHLITATGQRVTLRCSPRSGDLSVYWYQQSLDQGLQFLIQYYNGEERAKGNILERFSAQQFPDLHSELNLSSLELGDSALYFCASSRDPSGDTQYFGPGTRLTVL.

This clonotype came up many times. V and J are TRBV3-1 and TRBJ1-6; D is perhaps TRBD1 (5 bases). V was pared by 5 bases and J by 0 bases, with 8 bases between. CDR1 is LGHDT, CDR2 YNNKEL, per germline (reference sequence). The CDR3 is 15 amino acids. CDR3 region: CASSGRGSYNSPLHF. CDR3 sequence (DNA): TGTGCCAGCAGCGGAAGGGGCTCCTATAATTCACCCCTCCACTTT.

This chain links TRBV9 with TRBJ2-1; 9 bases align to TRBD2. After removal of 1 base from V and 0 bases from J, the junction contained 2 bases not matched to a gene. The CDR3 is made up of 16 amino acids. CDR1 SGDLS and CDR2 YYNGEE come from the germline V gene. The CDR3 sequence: CASSVLAGSSYNEQFF. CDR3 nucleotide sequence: TGTGCCAGCAGCGTACTAGCGGGGAGCTCCTACAATGAGCAGTTCTTC.

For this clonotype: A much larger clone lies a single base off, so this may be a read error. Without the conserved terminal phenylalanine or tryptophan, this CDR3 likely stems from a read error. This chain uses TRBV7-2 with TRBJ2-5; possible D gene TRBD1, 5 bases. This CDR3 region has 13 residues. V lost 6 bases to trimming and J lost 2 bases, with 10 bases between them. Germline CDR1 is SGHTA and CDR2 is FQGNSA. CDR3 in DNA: TGTGCCAGCAGTCTGACAGCACAAGAGACCCAGTACTCC. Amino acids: CASSLTAQETQYS.

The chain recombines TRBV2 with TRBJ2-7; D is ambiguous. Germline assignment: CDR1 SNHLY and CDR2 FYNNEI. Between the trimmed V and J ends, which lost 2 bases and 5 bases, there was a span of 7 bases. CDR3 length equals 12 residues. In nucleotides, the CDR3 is TGTGCCAGCAGTGAAATTGTAGACGAGCAGTACTTC. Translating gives CASSEIVDEQYF.

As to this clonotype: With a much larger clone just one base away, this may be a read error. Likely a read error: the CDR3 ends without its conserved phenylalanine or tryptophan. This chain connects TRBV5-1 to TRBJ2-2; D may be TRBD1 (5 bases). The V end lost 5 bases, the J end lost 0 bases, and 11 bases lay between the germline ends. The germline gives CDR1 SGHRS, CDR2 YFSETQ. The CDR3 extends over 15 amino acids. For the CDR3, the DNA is TGCGCCAGCAGGTCAGGGATCGCGAACACCGGGGAGCTGTTTTCT. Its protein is CASRSGIANTGELFS.

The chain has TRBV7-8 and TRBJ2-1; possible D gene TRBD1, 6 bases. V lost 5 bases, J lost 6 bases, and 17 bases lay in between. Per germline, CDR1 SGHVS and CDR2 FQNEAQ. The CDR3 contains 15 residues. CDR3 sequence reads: CASSHTGTHPNEQFF. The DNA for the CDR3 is TGTGCCAGCAGCCATACAGGGACCCATCCCAATGAGCAGTTCTTC.

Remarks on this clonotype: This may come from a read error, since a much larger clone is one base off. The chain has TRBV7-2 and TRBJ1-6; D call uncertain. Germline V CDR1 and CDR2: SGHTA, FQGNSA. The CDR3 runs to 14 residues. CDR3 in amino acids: CASSLDSWNSPIHF. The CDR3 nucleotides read TGTGCCAGCAGCTTAGATAGTTGGAATTCACCCATCCACTTT.

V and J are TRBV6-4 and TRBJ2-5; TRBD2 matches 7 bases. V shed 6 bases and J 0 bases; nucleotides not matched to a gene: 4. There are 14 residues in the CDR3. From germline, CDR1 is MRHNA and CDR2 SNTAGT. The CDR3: CASSTGLDQETQYF. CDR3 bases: TGTGCCAGCAGCACAGGACTAGACCAAGAGACCCAGTACTTC.

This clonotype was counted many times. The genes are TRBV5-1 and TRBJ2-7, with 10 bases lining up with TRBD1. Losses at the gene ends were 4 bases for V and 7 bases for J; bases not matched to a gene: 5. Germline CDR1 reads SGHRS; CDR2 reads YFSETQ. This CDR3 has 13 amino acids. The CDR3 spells CASSSGQGGEQYF. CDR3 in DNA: TGCGCCAGCAGCAGCGGACAGGGGGGAGAGCAGTACTTC.

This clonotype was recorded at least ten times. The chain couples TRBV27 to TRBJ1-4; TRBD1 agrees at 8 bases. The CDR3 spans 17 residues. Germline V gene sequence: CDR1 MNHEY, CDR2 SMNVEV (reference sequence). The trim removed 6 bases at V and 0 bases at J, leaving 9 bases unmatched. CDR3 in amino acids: CASRWTGSPTTNEKLFF. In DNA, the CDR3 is TGTGCCAGCAGGTGGACAGGGAGCCCCACAACTAATGAAAAACTGTTTTTT. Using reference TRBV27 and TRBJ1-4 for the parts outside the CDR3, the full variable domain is EAQVTQNPRYLITVTGKKLTVTCSQNMNHEYMSWYRQDPGLGLRQIYYSMNVEVTDKGDVPEGYKVSRKEKRNFPLILESPSPNQTSLYFCASRWTGSPTTNEKLFFGSGTQLSVL.

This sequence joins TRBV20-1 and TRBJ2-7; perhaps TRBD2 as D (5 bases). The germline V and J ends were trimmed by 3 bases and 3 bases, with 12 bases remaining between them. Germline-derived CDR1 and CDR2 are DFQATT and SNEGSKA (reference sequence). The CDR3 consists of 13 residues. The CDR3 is CSARDSAGYEQYF. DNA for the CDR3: TGCAGTGCTAGGGATTCGGCGGGCTACGAGCAGTACTTC.

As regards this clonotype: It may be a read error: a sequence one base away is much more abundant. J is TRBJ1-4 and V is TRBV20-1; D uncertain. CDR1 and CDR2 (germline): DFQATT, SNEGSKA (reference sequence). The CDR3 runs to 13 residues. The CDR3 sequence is CSASGSSAEKLSF. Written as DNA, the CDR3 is TGCAGTGCTAGCGGCTCATCGGCCGAAAAACTGTCTTTT.

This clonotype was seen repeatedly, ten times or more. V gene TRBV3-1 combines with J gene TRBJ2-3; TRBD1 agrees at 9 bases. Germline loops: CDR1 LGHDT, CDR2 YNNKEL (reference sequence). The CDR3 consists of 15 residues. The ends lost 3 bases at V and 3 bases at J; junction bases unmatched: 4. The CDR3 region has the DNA TGTGCCAGCAGCCAGGGACAGGGACAAACAGATACGCAGTATTTT. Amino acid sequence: CASSQGQGQTDTQYF.

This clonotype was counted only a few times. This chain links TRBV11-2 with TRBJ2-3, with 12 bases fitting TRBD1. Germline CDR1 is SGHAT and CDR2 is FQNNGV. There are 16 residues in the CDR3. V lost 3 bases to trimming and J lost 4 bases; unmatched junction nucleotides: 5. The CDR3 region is CASSFAGTGGPDTQYF. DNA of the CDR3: TGTGCCAGCAGCTTTGCCGGGACAGGGGGCCCAGATACGCAGTATTTT. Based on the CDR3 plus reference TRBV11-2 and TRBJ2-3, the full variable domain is EAGVAQSPRYKIIEKRQSVAFWCNPISGHATLYWYQQILGQGPKLLIQFQNNGVVDDSQLPKDRFSAERLKGVDSTLKIQPAKLEDSAVYLCASSFAGTGGPDTQYFGPGTRLTVL.

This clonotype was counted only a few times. The CDR3 reads CASSLGGPVNSPLHF. CDR3 coding DNA: TGTGCCAGCAGCTTAGGAGGGCCGGTTAATTCACCCCTCCACTTT. The chain is built from TRBV7-2 and TRBJ1-6; no clear D gene. Germline CDR1 is SGHTA and CDR2 is FQGNSA. V lost 1 base and J lost 6, with 10 bases in between. The CDR3 has 15 residues.

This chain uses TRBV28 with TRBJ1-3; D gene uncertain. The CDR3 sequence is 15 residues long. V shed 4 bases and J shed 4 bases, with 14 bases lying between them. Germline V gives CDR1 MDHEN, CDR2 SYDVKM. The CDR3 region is CASSSLEVAGNTIYF. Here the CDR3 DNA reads TGTGCCAGCAGTTCCTTGGAGGTGGCGGGAAACACCATATATTTT.

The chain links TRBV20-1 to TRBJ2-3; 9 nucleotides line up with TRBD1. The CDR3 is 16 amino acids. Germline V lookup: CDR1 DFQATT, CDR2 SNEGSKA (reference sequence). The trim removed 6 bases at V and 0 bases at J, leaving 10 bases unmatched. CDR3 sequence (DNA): TGCAGTGCGACGTCGGACAGGGGACGTAGCACAGATACGCAGTATTTT. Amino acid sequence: CSATSDRGRSTDTQYF.

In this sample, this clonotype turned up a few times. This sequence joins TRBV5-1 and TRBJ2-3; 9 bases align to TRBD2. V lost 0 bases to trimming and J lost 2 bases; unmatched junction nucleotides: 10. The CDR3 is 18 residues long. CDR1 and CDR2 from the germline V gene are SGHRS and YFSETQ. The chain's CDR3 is CASSLAGPSGAYTDTQYF. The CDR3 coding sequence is TGCGCCAGCAGCTTGGCAGGGCCTAGCGGGGCCTACACAGATACGCAGTATTTT.

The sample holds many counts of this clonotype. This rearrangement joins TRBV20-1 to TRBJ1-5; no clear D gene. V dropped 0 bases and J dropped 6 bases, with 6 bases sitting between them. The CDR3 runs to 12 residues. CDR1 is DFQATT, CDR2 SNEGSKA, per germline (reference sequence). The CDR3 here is CSARDPSQPQHF. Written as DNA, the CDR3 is TGCAGTGCTAGAGATCCGAGTCAGCCCCAGCATTTT.

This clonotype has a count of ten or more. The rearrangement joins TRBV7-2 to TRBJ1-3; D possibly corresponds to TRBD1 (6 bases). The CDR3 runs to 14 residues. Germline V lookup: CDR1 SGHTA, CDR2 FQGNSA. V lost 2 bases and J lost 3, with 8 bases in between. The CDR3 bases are TGTGCCAGCAGCTTATACAGGGATGGAAACACCATATATTTT. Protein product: CASSLYRDGNTIYF.

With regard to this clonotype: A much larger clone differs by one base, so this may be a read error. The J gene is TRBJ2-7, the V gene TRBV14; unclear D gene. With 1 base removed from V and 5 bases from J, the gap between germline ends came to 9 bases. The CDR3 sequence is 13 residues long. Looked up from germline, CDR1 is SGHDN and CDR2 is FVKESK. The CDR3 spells CASSQVVMDEQYF. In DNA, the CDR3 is TGTGCCAGCAGCCAAGTCGTGATGGACGAGCAGTACTTC.